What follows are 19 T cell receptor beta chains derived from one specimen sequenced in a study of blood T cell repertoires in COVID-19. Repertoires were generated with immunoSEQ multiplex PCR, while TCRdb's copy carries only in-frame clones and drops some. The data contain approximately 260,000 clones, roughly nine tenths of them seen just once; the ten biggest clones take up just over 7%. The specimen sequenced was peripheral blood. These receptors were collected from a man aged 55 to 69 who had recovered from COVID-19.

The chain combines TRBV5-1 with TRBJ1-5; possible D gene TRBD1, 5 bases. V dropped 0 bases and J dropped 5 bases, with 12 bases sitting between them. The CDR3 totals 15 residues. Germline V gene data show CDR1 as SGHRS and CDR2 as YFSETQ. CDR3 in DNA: TGCGCCAGCAGCTTGGGACGGTCGGGGGATCAGCCCCAGCATTTT. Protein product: CASSLGRSGDQPQHF.

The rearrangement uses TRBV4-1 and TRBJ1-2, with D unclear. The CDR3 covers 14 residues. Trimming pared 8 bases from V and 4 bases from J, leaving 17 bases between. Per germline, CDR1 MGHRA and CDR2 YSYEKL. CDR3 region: CASSATGGGYGYTF. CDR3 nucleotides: TGCGCCAGCTCTGCGACCGGCGGCGGCTATGGCTACACCTTC.

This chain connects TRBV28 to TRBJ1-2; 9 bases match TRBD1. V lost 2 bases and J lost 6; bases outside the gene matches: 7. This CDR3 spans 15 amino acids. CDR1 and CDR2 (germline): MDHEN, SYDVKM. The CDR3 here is CASSLNAGTGNGYTF. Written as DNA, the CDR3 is TGTGCCAGCAGTTTAAACGCCGGGACAGGGAATGGCTACACCTTC.

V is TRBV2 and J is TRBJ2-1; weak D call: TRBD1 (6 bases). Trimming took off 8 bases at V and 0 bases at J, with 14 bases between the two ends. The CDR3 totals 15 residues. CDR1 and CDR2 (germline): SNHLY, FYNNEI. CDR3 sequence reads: CASEEGGSSYNEQFF. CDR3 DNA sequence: TGTGCCAGCGAAGAAGGGGGAAGCTCCTACAATGAGCAGTTCTTC.

This CDR3 is CASSFGGIQYF. The DNA for the CDR3 is TGTGCCAGCAGTTTCGGGGGCATTCAGTACTTC. The chain links TRBV12-3 or TRBV12-4 to TRBJ2-4; a weak D match, TRBD2 (6 bases). The V and J ends lost 3 bases and 9 bases respectively, with 6 bases between them. The CDR3 is made up of 11 amino acids.

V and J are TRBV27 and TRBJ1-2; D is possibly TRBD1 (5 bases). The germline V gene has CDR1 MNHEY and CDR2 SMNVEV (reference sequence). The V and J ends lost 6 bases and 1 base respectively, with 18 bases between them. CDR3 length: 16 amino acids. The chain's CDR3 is CASRPRGGGLNYGYTF. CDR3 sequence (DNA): TGTGCCAGCAGACCTCGCGGCGGGGGTCTTAACTATGGCTACACCTTC.

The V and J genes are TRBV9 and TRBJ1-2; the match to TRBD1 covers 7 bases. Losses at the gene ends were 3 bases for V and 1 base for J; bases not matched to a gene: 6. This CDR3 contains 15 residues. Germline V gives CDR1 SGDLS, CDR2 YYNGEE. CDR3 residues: CASSALSGGNYGYTF. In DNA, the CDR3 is TGTGCCAGCAGCGCTCTCTCAGGGGGTAACTATGGCTACACCTTC.

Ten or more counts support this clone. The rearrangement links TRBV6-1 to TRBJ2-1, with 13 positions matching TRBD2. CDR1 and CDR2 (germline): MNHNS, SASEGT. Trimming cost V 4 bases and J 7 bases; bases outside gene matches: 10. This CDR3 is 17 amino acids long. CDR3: CASSVRTSGGARNEQFF. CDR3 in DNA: TGTGCCAGCAGTGTTAGAACTAGCGGGGGGGCCAGGAATGAGCAGTTCTTC.

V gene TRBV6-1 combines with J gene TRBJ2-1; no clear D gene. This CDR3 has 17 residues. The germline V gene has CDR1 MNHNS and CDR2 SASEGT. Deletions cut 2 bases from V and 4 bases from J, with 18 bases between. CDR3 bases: TGTGCCAGCAGTGAAATAGGTCAGGATGATACGTACAATGAGCAGTTCTTC. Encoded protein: CASSEIGQDDTYNEQFF.

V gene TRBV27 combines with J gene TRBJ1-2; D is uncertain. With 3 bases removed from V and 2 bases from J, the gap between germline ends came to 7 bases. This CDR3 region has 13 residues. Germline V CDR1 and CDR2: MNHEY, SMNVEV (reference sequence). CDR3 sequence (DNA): TGTGCCAGCAGTTTGGGCGGGAACTATGGCTACACCTTC. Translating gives CASSLGGNYGYTF.

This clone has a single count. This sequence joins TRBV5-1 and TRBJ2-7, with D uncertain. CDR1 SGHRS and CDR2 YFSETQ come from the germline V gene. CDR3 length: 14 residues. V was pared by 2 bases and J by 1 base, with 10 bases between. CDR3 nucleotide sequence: TGCGCCAGCAGCTTTGAGGCCGTTTCCTACGAGCAGTACTTC. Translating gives CASSFEAVSYEQYF.

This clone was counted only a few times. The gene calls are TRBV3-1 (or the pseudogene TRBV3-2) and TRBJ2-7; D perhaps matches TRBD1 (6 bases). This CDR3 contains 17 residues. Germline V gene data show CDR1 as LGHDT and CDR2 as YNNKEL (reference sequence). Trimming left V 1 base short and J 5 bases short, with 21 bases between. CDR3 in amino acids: CASSQVYGQGPFNEQYF. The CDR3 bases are TGTGCCAGCAGCCAAGTTTACGGGCAGGGGCCCTTCAACGAGCAGTACTTC.

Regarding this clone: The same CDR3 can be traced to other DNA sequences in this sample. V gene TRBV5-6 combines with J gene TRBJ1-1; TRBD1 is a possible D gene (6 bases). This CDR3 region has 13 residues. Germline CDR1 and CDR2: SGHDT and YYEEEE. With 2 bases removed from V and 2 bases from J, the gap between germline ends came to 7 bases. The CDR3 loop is CASSLGGNTEAFF. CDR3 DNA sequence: TGTGCCAGCAGCTTAGGGGGAAACACTGAAGCTTTCTTT.

The CDR3 region is CASSLEWNYGYTF. In DNA form, the CDR3 reads TGTGCCAGCAGCCTAGAGTGGAACTATGGCTACACCTTC. V gene TRBV6-5 combines with J gene TRBJ1-2, with D unresolved. The CDR3 consists of 13 residues. Per germline, CDR1 MNHEY and CDR2 SVGAGI. Trimming removed 6 bases from V and 2 bases from J, with 10 bases in between.

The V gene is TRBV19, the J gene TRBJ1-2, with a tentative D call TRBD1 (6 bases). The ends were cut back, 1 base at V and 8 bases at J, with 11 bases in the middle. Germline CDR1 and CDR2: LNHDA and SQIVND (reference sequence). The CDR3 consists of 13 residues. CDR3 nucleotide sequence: TGTGCCAGTAGTATAGGGCTACAGGGAGGCTACACCTTC. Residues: CASSIGLQGGYTF.

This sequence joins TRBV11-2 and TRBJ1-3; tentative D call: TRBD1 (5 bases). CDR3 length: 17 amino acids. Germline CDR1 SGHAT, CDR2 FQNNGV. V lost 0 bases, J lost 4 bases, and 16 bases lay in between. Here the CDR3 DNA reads TGTGCCAGCAGCTTAGATCACGCGCAGGGTTCAGGAAACACCATATATTTT. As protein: CASSLDHAQGSGNTIYF.

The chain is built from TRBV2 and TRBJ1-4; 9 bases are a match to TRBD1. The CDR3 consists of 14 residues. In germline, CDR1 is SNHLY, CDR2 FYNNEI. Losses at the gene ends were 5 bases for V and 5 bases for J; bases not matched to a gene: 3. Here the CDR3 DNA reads TGTGCCAGCAGTCGGACAGGGGTCAATGAAAAACTGTTTTTT. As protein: CASSRTGVNEKLFF.

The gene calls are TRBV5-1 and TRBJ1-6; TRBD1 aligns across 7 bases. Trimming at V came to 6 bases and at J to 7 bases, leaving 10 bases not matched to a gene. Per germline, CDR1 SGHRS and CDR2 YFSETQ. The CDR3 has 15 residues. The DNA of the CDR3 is TGCGCCAGCACCGACCGACAGGGCCAGAATTCACCCCTCCACTTT. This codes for CASTDRQGQNSPLHF.

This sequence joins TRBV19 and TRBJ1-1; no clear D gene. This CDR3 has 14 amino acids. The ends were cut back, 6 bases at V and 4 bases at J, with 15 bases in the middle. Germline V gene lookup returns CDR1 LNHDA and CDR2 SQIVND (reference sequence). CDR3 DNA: TGTGCCAGTAGCCAAATCTGGTCGAGCACTGAAGCTTTCTTT. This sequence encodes CASSQIWSSTEAFF.